The T cell receptor (beta chain) described here comes from a study of CD8+ T cells in alopecia areata. Sequencing used cDNA as its template, made by extracting RNA and reverse transcribing it. Assay: immunoSEQ multiplex PCR; the TCRdb copy retains only in-frame clones and omits some. The sample has 150,000 to 200,000 clones, 50% to 70% seen once; the top ten hold 0.91%. Treatment reported: oral pan-JAK inhibitor, 5-10 mg twice daily. The CDR3 sequence is 13 residues long. Germline V gene sequence: CDR1 SQVTM, CDR2 ANQGSEA. The V end was cut by 7 bases, the J end by 1 base, with 10 bases between. The sequences come from CD4+ T cells sorted from blood, collected at week 4, from a patient treated with tofacitinib. This chain links TRBV29-1 with TRBJ2-2, with unresolved D. The clonotype originates from a human donor with alopecia areata. CDR3 DNA: TGCAGCGCCCGTGCAGGGAACACCGGGGAGCTGTTTTTT. Amino acid sequence: CSARAGNTGELFF.